Reported below is one T cell receptor beta chain. Many counts were recorded for this clonotype. No cognate antigen has been identified for it. No per-base quality is available; no much larger clone lies one base away. The data stem from a study of CD8 T cells in ankylosing spondylitis (dated by TCRdb to 2015 to 2018). Regarding the study in general: T cell receptor beta repertoires were profiled in healthy donors and ankylosing spondylitis patients so that disease-linked TCR variants could be found. The full study cohort comprised around 23 ankylosing spondylitis patients and some 110 healthy donors. Peripheral blood was sampled, and synovial fluid was also collected from ankylosing spondylitis patients. What the work shows at the level of the full study, not this receptor alone: According to the report, matched synovial fluid samples from ankylosing spondylitis patients were significantly enriched for the disease-linked clones. The disease-linked clones had a CD8+ phenotype and were found at relatively low frequencies in peripheral blood. A TCR beta motif of seven or eight highly homologous amino acid variants appeared characteristic of blood from ankylosing spondylitis patients. Some motif variants had previously been reported in the synovial fluid and blood of reactive arthritis patients, which suggests shared mechanisms of disease initiation.

Instrument used: Illumina HiSeq 2500. Quantitative 5'-RACE with molecular barcodes was the method used to prepare the TCR beta libraries. For the original study's pipeline: A new computational method based on a probabilistic model of VDJ rearrangement was used to identify disease-linked TCR variants. TCRdb reran the public reads through fastp at Q25 and MiXCR, keeping productive beta chains. Rows merge per CDR3 protein into single entries with the most common DNA and genes. The V and J calls shown here were made by TCRdb, not taken from the authors' results. Across this sample there are some 250,000 distinct CDR3 sequences, with approximately 11% seen only once. The top ten constitute around 7% of the sample. Sequenced: blood, either unsorted or a sorted T cell fraction (not recorded which). The sequence came from a male donor with ankylosing spondylitis or in good health (not recorded which).

The nucleotides read TGCAGTGCTAGAGATGAGACTGGCTATGGCTACACCTTC. This sequence encodes CSARDETGYGYTF. The V gene is TRBV20-1 and the J gene is TRBJ1-2, with no confidently assigned D gene. The CDR3, cysteine through phenylalanine, is 13 amino acids long. The DNA shown is the 39-base CDR3, in frame from base 1. Based on the germline V gene (reference sequence), the CDR1 and CDR2 sequences are DFQATT and SNEGSKA. V gives up 0 bases and J gives up 4 bases, and the segment between their germline ends measures 9 bases.